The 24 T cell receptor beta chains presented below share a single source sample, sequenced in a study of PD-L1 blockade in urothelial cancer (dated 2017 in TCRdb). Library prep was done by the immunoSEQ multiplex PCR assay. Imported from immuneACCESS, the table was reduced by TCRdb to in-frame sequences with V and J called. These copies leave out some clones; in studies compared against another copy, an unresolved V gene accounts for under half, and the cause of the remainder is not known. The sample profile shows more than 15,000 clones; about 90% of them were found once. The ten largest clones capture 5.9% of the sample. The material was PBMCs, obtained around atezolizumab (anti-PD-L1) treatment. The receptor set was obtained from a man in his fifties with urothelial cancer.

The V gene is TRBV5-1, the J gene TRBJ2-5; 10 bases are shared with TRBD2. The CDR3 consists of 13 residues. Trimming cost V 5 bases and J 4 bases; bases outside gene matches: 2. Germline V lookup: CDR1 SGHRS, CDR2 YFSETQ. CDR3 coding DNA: TGCGCCAGCAGAACTAGCGGGACAGAGACCCAGTACTTC. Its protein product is CASRTSGTETQYF.

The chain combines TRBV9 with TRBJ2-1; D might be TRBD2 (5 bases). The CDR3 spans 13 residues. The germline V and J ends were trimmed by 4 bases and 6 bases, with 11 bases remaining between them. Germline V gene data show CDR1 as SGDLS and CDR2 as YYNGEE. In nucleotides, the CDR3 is TGTGCCAGCAGCCAATCCCGGGGCAATGAGCAGTTCTTC. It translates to CASSQSRGNEQFF. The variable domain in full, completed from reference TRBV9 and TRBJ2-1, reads DSGVTQTPKHLITATGQRVTLRCSPRSGDLSVYWYQQSLDQGLQFLIQYYNGEERAKGNILERFSAQQFPDLHSELNLSSLELGDSALYFCASSQSRGNEQFFGPGTRLTVL.

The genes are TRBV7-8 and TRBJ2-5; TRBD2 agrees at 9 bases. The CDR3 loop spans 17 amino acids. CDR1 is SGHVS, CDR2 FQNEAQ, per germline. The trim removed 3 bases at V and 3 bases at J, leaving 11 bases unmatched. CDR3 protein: CASSFRAGIAGEETQYF. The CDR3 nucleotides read TGTGCCAGCAGCTTTAGGGCCGGGATAGCGGGAGAAGAGACCCAGTACTTC.

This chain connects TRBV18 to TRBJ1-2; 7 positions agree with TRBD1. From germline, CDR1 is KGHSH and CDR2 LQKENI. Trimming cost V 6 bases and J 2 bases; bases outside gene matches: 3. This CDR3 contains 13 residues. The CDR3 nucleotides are TGTGCCAGCTCCCAGGGACAGAACTATGGCTACACCTTC. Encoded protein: CASSQGQNYGYTF.

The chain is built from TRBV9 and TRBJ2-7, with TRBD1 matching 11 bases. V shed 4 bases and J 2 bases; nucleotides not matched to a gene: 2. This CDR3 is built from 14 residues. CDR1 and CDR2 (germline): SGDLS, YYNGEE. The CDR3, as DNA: TGTGCCAGCAGCTCGGGACAGGGGGCCTACGAGCAGTACTTC. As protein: CASSSGQGAYEQYF.

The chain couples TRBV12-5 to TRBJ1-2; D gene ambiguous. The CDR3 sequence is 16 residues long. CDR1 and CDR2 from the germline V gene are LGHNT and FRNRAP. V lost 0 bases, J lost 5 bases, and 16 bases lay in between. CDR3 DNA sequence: TGTGCTAGTGGTTTGGTAACATACGGAGAGGGATATGGCTACACCTTC. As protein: CASGLVTYGEGYGYTF.

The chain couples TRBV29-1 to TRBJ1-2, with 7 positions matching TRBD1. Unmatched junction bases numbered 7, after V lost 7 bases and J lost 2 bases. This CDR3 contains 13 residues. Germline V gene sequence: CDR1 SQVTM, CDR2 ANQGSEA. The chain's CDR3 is CSANNRGNYGYTF. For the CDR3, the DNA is TGCAGCGCCAATAACAGGGGAAACTATGGCTACACCTTC.

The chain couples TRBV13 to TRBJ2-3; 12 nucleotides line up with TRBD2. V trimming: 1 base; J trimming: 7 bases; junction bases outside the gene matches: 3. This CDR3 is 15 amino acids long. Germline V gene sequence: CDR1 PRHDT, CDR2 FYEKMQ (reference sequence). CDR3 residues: CASSLASGRVNTQYF. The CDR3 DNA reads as TGTGCCAGCAGCTTAGCTAGCGGGAGGGTAAATACGCAGTATTTT.

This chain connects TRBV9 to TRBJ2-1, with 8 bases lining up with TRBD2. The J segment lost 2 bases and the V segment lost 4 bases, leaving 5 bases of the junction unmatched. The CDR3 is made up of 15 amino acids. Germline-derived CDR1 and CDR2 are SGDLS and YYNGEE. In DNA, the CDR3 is TGTGCCAGCAGCCTTAGCGGGGAAACCTACAATGAGCAGTTCTTC. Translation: CASSLSGETYNEQFF.

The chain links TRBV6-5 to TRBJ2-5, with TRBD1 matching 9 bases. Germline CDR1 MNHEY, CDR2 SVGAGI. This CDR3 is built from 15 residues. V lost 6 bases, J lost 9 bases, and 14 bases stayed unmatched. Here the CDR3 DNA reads TGTGCCAGCAGATACCACAGGGGGCTCTCTGAGGCCCAGTACTTC. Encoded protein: CASRYHRGLSEAQYF.

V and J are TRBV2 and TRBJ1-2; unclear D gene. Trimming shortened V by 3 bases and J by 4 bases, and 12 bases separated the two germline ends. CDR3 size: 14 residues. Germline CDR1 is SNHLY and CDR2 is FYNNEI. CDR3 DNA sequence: TGTGCCAGCAGTGATTCTAGGCAGCTCTATGGCTACACCTTC. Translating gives CASSDSRQLYGYTF.

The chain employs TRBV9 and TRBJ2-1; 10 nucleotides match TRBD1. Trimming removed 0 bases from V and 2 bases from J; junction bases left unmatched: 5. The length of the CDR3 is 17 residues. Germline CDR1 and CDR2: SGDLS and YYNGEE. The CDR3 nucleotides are TGTGCCAGCAGCGTAGCCTCGACAGGGGGCGCCTACAATGAGCAGTTCTTC. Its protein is CASSVASTGGAYNEQFF.

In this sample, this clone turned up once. The CDR3 nucleotides are TGTGCCAGCAGCTTAGATCTAACCTACGAGCAGTACTTC. Translation: CASSLDLTYEQYF. The chain combines TRBV11-2 with TRBJ2-7; D is unclear. The germline V gene has CDR1 SGHAT and CDR2 FQNNGV. This CDR3 is built from 13 residues. The V end lost 0 bases, the J end lost 2 bases, and 5 bases lay between the germline ends.

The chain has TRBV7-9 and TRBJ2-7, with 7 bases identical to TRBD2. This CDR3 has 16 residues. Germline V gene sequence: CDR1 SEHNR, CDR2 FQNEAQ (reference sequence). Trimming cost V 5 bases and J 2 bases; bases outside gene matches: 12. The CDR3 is CASSPLGAGKPYEQYF. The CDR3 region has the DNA TGTGCCAGCAGCCCATTAGGAGCGGGGAAACCCTACGAGCAGTACTTC.

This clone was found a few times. The CDR3 region is CAWSGRGGRNEKLFF. The DNA of the CDR3 is TGTGCCTGGAGTGGTCGCGGGGGTAGGAATGAAAAACTGTTTTTT. This chain links TRBV30 with TRBJ1-4, with D tentatively TRBD1 (5 bases). Germline V gene sequence: CDR1 GTSNPN, CDR2 SVGIG (reference sequence). V lost 1 base and J lost 5, with 14 bases in between. The CDR3 totals 15 residues.

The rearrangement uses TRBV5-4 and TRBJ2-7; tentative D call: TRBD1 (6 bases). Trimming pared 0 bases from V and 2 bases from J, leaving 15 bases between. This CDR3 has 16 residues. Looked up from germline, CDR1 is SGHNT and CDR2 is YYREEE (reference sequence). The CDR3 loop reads CASSLVYRDTTYEQYF. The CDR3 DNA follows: TGTGCCAGCAGCTTGGTTTACCGGGACACCACCTACGAGCAGTACTTC.

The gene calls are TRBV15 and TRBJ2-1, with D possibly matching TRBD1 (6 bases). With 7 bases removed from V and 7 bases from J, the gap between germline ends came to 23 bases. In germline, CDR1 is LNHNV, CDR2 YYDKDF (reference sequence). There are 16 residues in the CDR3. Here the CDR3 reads CATNLDGTTLGNEQFF. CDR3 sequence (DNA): TGTGCCACCAACCTCGACGGGACAACTCTTGGGAATGAGCAGTTCTTC.

CDR3 DNA sequence: TGTGCCAGCAGCGCAAATTCCTACGAGCAGTACTTC. This gives the protein CASSANSYEQYF. The chain is built from TRBV9 and TRBJ2-7; no clear D gene. Trimming cost V 3 bases and J 1 base, with 5 bases left between them. This CDR3 is built from 12 residues. Germline V gene sequence: CDR1 SGDLS, CDR2 YYNGEE.

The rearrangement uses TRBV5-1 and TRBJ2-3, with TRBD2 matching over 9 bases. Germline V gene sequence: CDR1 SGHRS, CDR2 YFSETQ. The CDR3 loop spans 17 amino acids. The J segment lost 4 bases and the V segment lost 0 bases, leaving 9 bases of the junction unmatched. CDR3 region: CASSLDPWRGGPDTQYF. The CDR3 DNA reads TGCGCCAGCAGCTTGGACCCTTGGCGGGGGGGCCCAGATACGCAGTATTTT.

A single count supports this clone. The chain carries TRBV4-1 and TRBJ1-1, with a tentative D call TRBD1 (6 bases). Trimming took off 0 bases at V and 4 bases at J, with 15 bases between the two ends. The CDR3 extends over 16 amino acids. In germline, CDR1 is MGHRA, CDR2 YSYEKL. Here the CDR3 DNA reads TGCGCCAGCAGCCAAGATTCGACAGGCCAGTTCACTGAAGCTTTCTTT. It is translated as CASSQDSTGQFTEAFF.

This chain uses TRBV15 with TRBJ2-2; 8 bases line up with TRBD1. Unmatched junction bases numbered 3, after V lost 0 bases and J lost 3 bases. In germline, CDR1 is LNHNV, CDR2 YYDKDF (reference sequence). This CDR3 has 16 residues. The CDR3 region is CATSRDPGGHTGELFF. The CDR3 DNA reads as TGTGCCACCAGCAGAGACCCAGGGGGCCACACCGGGGAGCTGTTTTTT. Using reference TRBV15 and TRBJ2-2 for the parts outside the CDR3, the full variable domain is DAMVIQNPRYQVTQFGKPVTLSCSQTLNHNVMYWYQQKSSQAPKLLFHYYDKDFNNEADTPDNFQSRRPNTSFCFLDIRSPGLGDTAMYLCATSRDPGGHTGELFFGEGSRLTVL.

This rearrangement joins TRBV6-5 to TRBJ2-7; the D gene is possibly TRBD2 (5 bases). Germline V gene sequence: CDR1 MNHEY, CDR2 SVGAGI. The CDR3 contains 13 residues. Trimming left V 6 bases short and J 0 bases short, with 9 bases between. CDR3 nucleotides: TGTGCCAGCAGACGGAGCGGCTCCTACGAGCAGTACTTC. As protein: CASRRSGSYEQYF.

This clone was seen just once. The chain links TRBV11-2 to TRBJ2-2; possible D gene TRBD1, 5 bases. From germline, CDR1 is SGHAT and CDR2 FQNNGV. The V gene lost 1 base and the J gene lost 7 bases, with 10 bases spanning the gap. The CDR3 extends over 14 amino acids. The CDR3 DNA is TGTGCCAGCAGCTTAGCCACAGGTGTCGGGGAGCTGTTTTTT. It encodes CASSLATGVGELFF.

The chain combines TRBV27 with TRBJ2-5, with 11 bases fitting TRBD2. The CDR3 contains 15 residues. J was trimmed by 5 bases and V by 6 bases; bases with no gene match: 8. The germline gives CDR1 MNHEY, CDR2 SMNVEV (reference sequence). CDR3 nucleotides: TGTGCCAGCAGCCCGATAGCGGGGGGGCCGGAGACCCAGTACTTC. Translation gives CASSPIAGGPETQYF.